These T cell receptor beta chains were read from a single sample in a study of response to subunit inactivated influenza vaccine. A single record per CDR3 protein comes from TCRdb applying MiXCR to the RT-PCR reads. In the table there are hundreds of thousands of distinct CDR3 sequences, roughly 10% of which are singletons. The source was PBMCs from blood, collected on the day of vaccination. These TCRs come from a man aged 50 to 59 who received an inactivated influenza vaccine. Each CDR3 is given with its conserved first and last residue. Fields, in order: V gene, D gene, J gene, clone size, CDR3 protein, CDR3 DNA. D genes are given only for firm matches. Not all rows give a size; the values are once, few, many and, for expanded clones, a class.

TRBV4-3,-,TRBJ1-1,few,CASSQDFSGSGTEAFF,TGCGCCAGCAGCCAAGATTTTTCGGGGTCGGGAACTGAAGCTTTCTTT
TRBV18,-,TRBJ2-7,-,CASSLKVGGSYEQYF,TGTGCCAGCTCACTCAAGGTGGGGGGCTCCTACGAGCAGTACTTC
TRBV29-1,-,TRBJ1-5,-,CSVLSANQPQHF,TGCAGCGTCCTCAGCGCTAATCAGCCCCAGCATTTT
TRBV18,-,TRBJ2-7,-,CATGGTGYEQYF,TGTGCCACCGGGGGTACGGGCTACGAGCAGTACTTC
TRBV29-1,TRBD2,TRBJ2-1,few,CSSSGGFSYNEQFF,TGCAGCAGCAGCGGGGGCTTTTCCTACAATGAGCAGTTCTTC
TRBV6-1,TRBD1,TRBJ2-2,-,CASRGDRGSTGELFF,TGTGCCAGCAGGGGCGACAGGGGGAGTACCGGGGAGCTGTTTTTT
TRBV18,TRBD1,TRBJ1-2,few,CASSPQGQLPGYTF,TGTGCCAGCTCACCACAGGGACAGCTTCCTGGCTACACCTTC
TRBV4-2,-,TRBJ2-4,few,CASSPSDKNIQYF,TGTGCCAGCAGCCCTAGCGACAAAAACATTCAGTACTTC
TRBV12-3/TRBV12-4,TRBD2,TRBJ2-1,-,CASSSLAGGREQFF,TGTGCCAGCAGTTCCCTAGCGGGAGGTCGCGAGCAGTTCTTC
TRBV9,TRBD2,TRBJ2-1,-,CASSVDAGEGNEQFF,TGTGCCAGCAGCGTAGACGCGGGAGAGGGGAATGAGCAGTTCTTC
TRBV21-1,-,TRBJ2-7,few,CASSINASSGMTYEQYF,TGTGCCAGCAGCATAAATGCCTCTAGCGGGATGACCTACGAGCAGTACTTC
TRBV5-1,-,TRBJ2-7,many,CASSLWSRSRSYEQYF,TGCGCCAGCAGCTTGTGGTCCCGGTCTCGCTCCTACGAGCAGTACTTC
TRBV7-2,TRBD1,TRBJ2-7,-,CASSFRQGPYEQYF,TGTGCCAGCAGCTTCCGACAGGGCCCCTACGAGCAGTACTTC
TRBV3-1,-,TRBJ2-2,-,CASSQWGDPRTGELFF,TGTGCCAGCAGCCAGTGGGGGGACCCGAGAACCGGGGAGCTGTTTTTT
TRBV7-2,-,TRBJ2-1,-,CASSTLDSHNEQFF,TGTGCCAGCAGTACCTTGGACAGTCACAATGAGCAGTTCTTC
TRBV6-1,TRBD1,TRBJ2-5,-,CASSDVWTGTTQYF,TGTGCCAGCAGTGACGTCTGGACAGGGACGACCCAGTACTTC
TRBV7-2,-,TRBJ2-1,many,CASSLDLSSYNEQFF,TGTGCCAGCAGCTTAGATCTTAGCTCCTACAATGAGCAGTTCTTC
TRBV15,TRBD2,TRBJ2-7,few,CATSRDFSGGVEQYF,TGTGCCACCAGCAGAGATTTTTCGGGAGGTGTCGAGCAGTACTTC
TRBV29-1,-,TRBJ2-7,many,CSVEVRDYEQYF,TGCAGCGTTGAAGTCCGCGACTACGAGCAGTACTTC
TRBV10-1,-,TRBJ2-7,-,CASSSSIDHEQYF,TGCGCCAGCAGTTCTTCTATCGATCACGAGCAGTACTTC
TRBV29-1,-,TRBJ2-3,many,CSVDRASTDTQYF,TGCAGCGTTGACAGGGCGAGCACAGATACGCAGTATTTT
TRBV7-9,TRBD1,TRBJ1-5,few,CASSRQGAPDQPQHF,TGTGCCAGCAGCAGGCAGGGGGCCCCAGATCAGCCCCAGCATTTT
TRBV7-6,-,TRBJ2-4,few,CASSLGPLRGLGKNIQYF,TGTGCCAGCAGCTTGGGGCCTTTGCGGGGGCTTGGCAAAAACATTCAGTACTTT
TRBV12-3/TRBV12-4,-,TRBJ2-7,many,CASSFFGGIVDEQYF,TGTGCCAGCAGTTTCTTCGGGGGCATAGTGGACGAGCAGTACTTC
TRBV28,TRBD1,TRBJ2-1,few,CASRPGTGGFEQFF,TGTGCCAGCAGGCCCGGGACAGGGGGCTTTGAGCAGTTCTTC
TRBV20-1,TRBD1,TRBJ2-7,-,CSAVPGTGGYEQYF,TGCAGTGCCGTTCCCGGGACAGGGGGCTACGAGCAGTACTTC
TRBV5-1,-,TRBJ1-4,-,CASSFSGVGEKLFF,TGCGCCAGCAGCTTCTCCGGGGTCGGTGAAAAACTGTTTTTT
TRBV20-1,-,TRBJ1-1,few,CSARDAPGGLTEAFF,TGCAGTGCTAGAGATGCCCCCGGGGGGCTGACTGAAGCTTTCTTT
TRBV12-3/TRBV12-4,-,TRBJ1-5,-,CASSFTPPQPQHF,TGTGCCAGCAGTTTTACACCCCCTCAGCCCCAGCATTTT
TRBV10-3,-,TRBJ2-1,-,CAISEMSTGSGYNEQFF,TGTGCCATCAGTGAGATGTCAACAGGTAGTGGCTACAATGAGCAGTTCTTC
TRBV6-2/TRBV6-3,-,TRBJ2-7,-,CASCGSESSYEQYF,TGTGCCAGCTGCGGGTCTGAAAGCTCCTACGAGCAGTACTTC
TRBV15,-,TRBJ2-7,many,CATRGHVSHEQYF,TGTGCCACCAGGGGACACGTGTCCCACGAGCAGTACTTC
TRBV28,-,TRBJ2-3,few,CASNGRTTDTQYF,TGTGCCAGCAATGGGCGGACCACAGATACGCAGTATTTT
TRBV9,TRBD1,TRBJ1-6,many,CASNPGTENSPLHF,TGTGCCAGCAACCCCGGGACAGAAAATTCACCCCTCCACTTT
TRBV6-2/TRBV6-3,-,TRBJ2-1,-,CASRRTTSYNEQFF,TGTGCCAGCAGACGGACAACCTCCTACAATGAGCAGTTCTTC
TRBV11-2,TRBD2,TRBJ2-2,-,CASSRSGSAGELIF,TGTGCCAGCAGCCGTAGCGGGAGTGCCGGGGAGCTGATTTTT
TRBV29-1,-,TRBJ2-7,-,CSAKDGGYEQYF,TGCAGCGCCAAAGATGGGGGCTACGAGCAGTACTTC
TRBV7-9,-,TRBJ2-1,-,CASSLGTGAHNEQFF,TGTGCCAGCAGCTTAGGTACCGGGGCCCACAATGAGCAGTTCTTC
TRBV6-5,-,TRBJ2-7,-,CASSYSSLAYEQYF,TGTGCCAGCAGTTACTCGTCCCTAGCCTACGAGCAGTACTTC
TRBV4-3,TRBD2,TRBJ2-5,-,CASSQTPGLAGETQYF,TGCGCCAGCAGCCAAACACCGGGACTAGCGGGCGAGACCCAGTACTTC
TRBV20-1,-,TRBJ1-1,-,CSARDLARGFEAFF,TGCAGTGCTAGAGATCTTGCCAGGGGTTTCGAAGCTTTCTTT
TRBV28,TRBD1,TRBJ1-2,many,CASSYVPGQGRYGYTF,TGTGCCAGCAGTTATGTCCCGGGACAGGGACGGTATGGCTACACCTTC
TRBV12-3/TRBV12-4,-,TRBJ1-5,-,CASSMGAQPQHF,TGTGCCAGCAGTATGGGAGCGCAGCCCCAGCATTTT
TRBV11-2,TRBD1,TRBJ2-5,-,CASSLRDRDITETQYF,TGTGCCAGCAGCTTAAGGGACAGAGATATTACGGAGACCCAGTACTTC
TRBV4-2,-,TRBJ2-7,few,CASSQDSSSYEQYF,TGTGCCAGCAGCCAAGATTCAAGCAGCTACGAGCAGTACTTC
TRBV12-3/TRBV12-4,TRBD1,TRBJ1-4,-,CASSRDRGSNEKLFF,TGTGCCAGCAGTCGGGACAGGGGGTCGAATGAAAAACTGTTTTTT
TRBV20-1,-,TRBJ2-1,few,CSAHSNEQFF,TGCAGTGCCCACTCCAATGAGCAGTTCTTC
TRBV5-1,-,TRBJ2-6,-,CASQGQFSGANVLTF,TGCGCCAGCCAAGGACAATTCTCTGGGGCCAACGTCCTGACTTTC
TRBV3-1,-,TRBJ2-4,-,CASSQGGYNIQYF,TGTGCCAGCAGCCAAGGTGGATATAACATTCAGTACTTC
TRBV7-2,TRBD1,TRBJ2-7,-,CASSLGQGVGEQYF,TGTGCCAGCAGCCTGGGACAGGGGGTGGGCGAGCAGTACTTC
TRBV4-3,TRBD2,TRBJ2-5,few,CASSQDFLAEETQYF,TGCGCCAGCAGCCAAGATTTTCTAGCGGAAGAGACCCAGTACTTC
TRBV15,-,TRBJ2-3,few,CATGFGVVSTDTQYF,TGTGCCACGGGATTCGGGGTAGTCAGCACAGATACGCAGTATTTT
TRBV12-3/TRBV12-4,-,TRBJ2-3,few,CASSLSARWQYF,TGTGCCAGCAGTTTATCGGCTAGATGGCAGTATTTT
TRBV5-1,-,TRBJ1-3,many,CASSLGVPGLTGNTIYF,TGCGCCAGCAGCTTGGGGGTACCGGGGCTGACTGGAAACACCATATATTTT